This T cell receptor (beta chain) came from a study of cytomegalovirus exposure and HLA in healthy donors. Primers for the PCR totalled 60 Vbeta and 13 Jbeta. TCRdb's table, derived via immunoSEQ multiplex PCR, lists solely in-frame clones and lacks some. The profile shows about 140,000 clones, 70% to 80% of them singletons. This CDR3 is built from 15 residues. Germline V gene lookup returns CDR1 SGHTA and CDR2 FQGNSA. Trimming took off 5 bases at V and 0 bases at J, with 13 bases between the two ends. The chain couples TRBV7-2 to TRBJ1-2; no clear D. The source material was PBMCs. The receptor comes from a male donor in good health and CMV-seronegative. The CDR3 region is CASSAAGNSNYGYTF. The CDR3 DNA reads TGTGCCAGCAGCGCGGCGGGAAACTCTAACTATGGCTACACCTTC.